A selection of T cell receptor beta chains follows, all from one sample in a study of T cell responses to AZD1222 COVID-19 vaccine. Method: immunoSEQ multiplex PCR; TCRdb's copy keeps in-frame clones and lacks some. The sample consists of about 78,000 clones, over 75% of them appearing once. This sample comprised peripheral blood, obtained 28 days after the second AZD1222 dose. The receptors derive from an adult who received the AZD1222 COVID-19 vaccine. Both conserved end residues are part of each CDR3.

TRBV14	TRBJ1-4	CASSQGDRGSEKLFF
TRBV3-1/TRBV3-2	TRBJ1-1	CASSSRTGGTEAFF
TRBV6-4	TRBJ1-1	CASSDTSVGTEAFF
TRBV6-4	TRBJ2-2	CASRDTSLSGELFF
TRBV10-3	TRBJ2-7	CATGGEQGYEQYF
TRBV6-5	TRBJ2-7	CASIIGGYFTYEQYF
TRBV5-6	TRBJ2-7	CASSLGVYEQYF
TRBV11-3	TRBJ1-1	CASSSSTGSTEAFF
TRBV24-1	TRBJ2-3	CATSDDRAPTDTQYF
TRBV24-1	TRBJ1-4	CATSDFGEKLFF
TRBV12-3/TRBV12-4	TRBJ1-1	CASSYRATEAFF
TRBV24-1	TRBJ1-5	CATSESNQPQHF
TRBV3-1/TRBV3-2	TRBJ1-5	CASSQGQGGRTQHF
TRBV11-3	TRBJ2-7	CASSLDPPREQYF
TRBV5-1	TRBJ2-3	CASSVTGSTDTQYF
TRBV11-3	TRBJ2-1	CASSLDFGKSSYNEQFF
TRBV5-8	TRBJ1-5	CASSFLAGQPQHF
TRBV7-9	TRBJ2-5	CASTSGETQYF
TRBV4-2	TRBJ1-1	CASSQGAGLNTEAFF
TRBV24-1	TRBJ2-1	CATRQGATNEQFF
TRBV7-8	TRBJ1-1	CASSLGTGSNTEAFF
TRBV5-8	TRBJ1-2	CASNLGGAFDGYTF
TRBV11-3	TRBJ2-1	CASSLETQNNEQFF
TRBV7-3	TRBJ2-7	CASSLTGGERKTYEQYF
TRBV19	TRBJ1-1	CASRPQQGADFAEAFF
TRBV2	TRBJ2-5	CASSEAALQETQYF
TRBV6-5	TRBJ2-7	CASSYSGLAAGSEQYF
TRBV7-9	TRBJ1-1	CANGRGTEAFF
TRBV7-9	TRBJ1-2	CASSLVADGYTF
TRBV30	TRBJ1-4	CAWSVREVEKLFF
TRBV30	TRBJ1-4	CAWAPGNTQEKLFF
TRBV10-3	TRBJ2-3	CAIKDSADTQYF
TRBV5-1	TRBJ1-2	CASTQQGPSTGYTF
TRBV6-5	TRBJ1-4	CASSTGQGGNEKLFF
TRBV11-3	TRBJ2-7	CASSSLGESSYEQYF
TRBV2	TRBJ2-1	CASSPTPYNEQFF
TRBV24-1	TRBJ2-3	CATSDWDYHPHTDTQYF
TRBV6-5	TRBJ1-4	CASSPNRSEKLFF
TRBV5-1	TRBJ1-2	CASSRGQGVNYGYTF
TRBV10-2	TRBJ1-6	CASSESRGGHSPLHF
TRBV7-2	TRBJ1-5	CASSPSANQPQHF
TRBV6-5	TRBJ1-2	CASKSPGQGFFGYTF
TRBV12-3/TRBV12-4	TRBJ1-2	CASSWSNYGYTF
TRBV9	TRBJ2-5	CASSVRAGLAYETQYF
TRBV4-2	TRBJ2-1	CASSKTQGKSYNEQFF
TRBV19	TRBJ1-2	CASLGDRREWGYGYTF
TRBV30	TRBJ1-5	CAWSVRDNQPQHF
TRBV5-1	TRBJ2-3	CASSFTSGKDTQYF